The source of this T cell receptor beta chain is a study of blood T cell repertoires in COVID-19. About the study: The origin of the acute and convalescent COVID-19 samples was the United States, Italy and Spain. Nucleic acid was either cDNA or gDNA, and it came from T cells, B-cell-depleted T cells, or PBMCs.

Sequencing used immunoSEQ multiplex PCR; TCRdb keeps in-frame clones, though not all of them. The sample includes just under 350,000 clones, 85% to 90% of them seen just once. Patients of the Seattle cohort, enrolled during active infection, were followed longitudinally. Germline CDR1 and CDR2: SGHRS and YFSETQ. Trimming took off 1 base at V and 2 bases at J, with 14 bases between the two ends. The CDR3 loop spans 16 amino acids. The rearrangement joins TRBV5-1 to TRBJ2-3; perhaps TRBD1 as D (6 bases). This clonotype was obtained from a woman in her seventies with COVID-19, enrolled during active disease. Sequencing was performed on peripheral blood. Here the CDR3 DNA reads TGCGCCAGCAGCTTGTTTCCGGCAGGGGTCACAGATACGCAGTATTTT. It specifies CASSLFPAGVTDTQYF.